This TCR beta chain was recorded in a study of radiotherapy plus CTLA-4 blockade in lung cancer (dated by TCRdb to 2016 to 2018). A note on the overall study: Among the enrolled patients, about 19% had an objective response, and about 29% reached disease control. Study-wide conclusions, independent of this receptor: The strongest predictors of response were reported to be early dynamic shifts in blood T cell clones along with a rise in serum interferon-beta following radiation. After treatment with radiotherapy and ipilimumab, TCR clones that originated in tumors expanded in peripheral blood.

CDR1 MNHNS and CDR2 SASEGT were looked up in the germline V gene. Including the terminal cysteine and phenylalanine, the CDR3 comprises 14 residues. This entry keeps only the CDR3 DNA: 42 bases, framed from base 1. At the junction V is shortened by 6 bases and J by 7 bases; bases outside the gene matches: 6. The library was built by means of the immunoSEQ multiplex PCR assay. The source is immuneACCESS, and TCRdb retained only in-frame sequences with V and J called. Part of the clones is not carried over; for the studies checked, unresolved V genes explain less than half of this, and the remainder is unexplained. The sample contains 85,000 to 90,000 clones, about 78% of them found a single time. The ten largest clones take up around 15% of the sample. Details on this clone: It lacks a known antigen. No qualities accompany the bases; no much larger clone lies one base away. This CDR3 is also generated by other DNA sequences in the sample.

The study evaluated CTLA-4 blockade (ipilimumab) given together with focal radiation therapy in patients who had chemo-refractory metastatic non-small-cell lung cancer. Here the chain combines TRBV6-1 and TRBJ2-1; TRBD2 agrees with 10 junctional bases. The clonotype was recovered from a human donor with non-small cell lung cancer that progressed on radiotherapy plus ipilimumab. This material consisted of peripheral blood, taken from a patient treated with radiotherapy plus ipilimumab. The CDR3 has the sequence CASSLAGVGNEQFF. The bases are TGTGCCAGCAGCCTAGCGGGAGTGGGGAATGAGCAGTTCTTC.